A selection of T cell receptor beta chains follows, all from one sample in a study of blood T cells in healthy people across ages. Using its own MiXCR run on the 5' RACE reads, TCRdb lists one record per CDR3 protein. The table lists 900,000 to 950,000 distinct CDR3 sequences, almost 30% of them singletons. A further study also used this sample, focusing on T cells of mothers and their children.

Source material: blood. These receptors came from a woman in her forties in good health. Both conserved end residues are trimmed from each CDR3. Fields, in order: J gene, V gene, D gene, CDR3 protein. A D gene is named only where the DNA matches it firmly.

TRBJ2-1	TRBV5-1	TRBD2	ASSLAPSGGANEQF
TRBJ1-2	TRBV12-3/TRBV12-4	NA	ASSRGSVYGYT
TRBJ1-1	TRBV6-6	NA	ASKLTSGVGAF
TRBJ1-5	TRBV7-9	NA	ASSLPDNNQPQH
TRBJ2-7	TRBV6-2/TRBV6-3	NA	ASTRRPYEQY
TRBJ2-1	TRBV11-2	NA	ASSLVGRVEYNEQF
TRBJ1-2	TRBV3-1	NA	ASSQASAAYYGCT
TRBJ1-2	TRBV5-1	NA	ASSLGANYGYT
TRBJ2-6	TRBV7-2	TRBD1	ANSPVTGGRSGANVLT
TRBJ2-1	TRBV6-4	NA	ASSAEDHAPYNEQF
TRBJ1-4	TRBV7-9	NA	ASSLASGPINEKLF
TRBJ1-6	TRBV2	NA	ASSEEGNSPLH
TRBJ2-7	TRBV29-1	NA	SVRTAFSYEQY
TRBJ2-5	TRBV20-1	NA	SARNLETQY
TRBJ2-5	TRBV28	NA	ASKKRTSQETQY
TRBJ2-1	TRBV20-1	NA	SARPETDRQF
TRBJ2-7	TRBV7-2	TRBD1	ASSPGQVSEQY
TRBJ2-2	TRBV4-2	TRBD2	ASSQSGGGGPGELF
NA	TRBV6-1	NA	ASRGVYEQY
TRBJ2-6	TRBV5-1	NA	ASSSKTGTGANVLT
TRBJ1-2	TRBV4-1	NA	ASSQPPVGQAIRSPKLTIYGYT
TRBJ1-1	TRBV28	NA	ASSLQWEAF
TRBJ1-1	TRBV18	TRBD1	ASSPETGGGLGAF
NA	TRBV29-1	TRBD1	SILGQGYEQY
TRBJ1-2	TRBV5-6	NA	ASSLAQAGGGYT
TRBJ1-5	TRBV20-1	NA	SARVSGSGNQPQH
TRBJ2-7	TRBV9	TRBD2	VSSVTSGGSYEQY
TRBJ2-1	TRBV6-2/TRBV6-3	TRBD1	ASRTQGSSYNEQF
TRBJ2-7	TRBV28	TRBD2	ASSLRLAGSYEQY
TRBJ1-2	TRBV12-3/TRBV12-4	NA	ASSLILQGFGYT
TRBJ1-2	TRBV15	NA	ATSRDPLTYGYT
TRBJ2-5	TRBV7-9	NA	ASSSGPSNEQY
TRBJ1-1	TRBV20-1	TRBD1	SALSGGTEAF
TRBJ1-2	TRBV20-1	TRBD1	SAPDRGLRGYT
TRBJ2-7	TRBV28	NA	ASLGLGAYEQY
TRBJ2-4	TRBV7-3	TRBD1	ASSQGTGTGGSRNIQY
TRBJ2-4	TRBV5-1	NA	ASGLAGAAEGIQY
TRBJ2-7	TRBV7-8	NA	ASSSPRRGSRYEQY